This TCR beta chain was sequenced in a study of naive and memory T cell subsets. The study, taken as a whole, reports: Findings for naive and memory subsets could not be checked against ground truth. From naive to CM, EM and EMRA, diversity decreased and Gini increased.

The CDR3 is made up of 15 amino acids. The V gene lost 1 base and the J gene lost 0 bases, with 10 bases spanning the gap. Germline CDR1 reads SGHRS; CDR2 reads YFSETQ. Points on this clonotype: Its antigen is unknown.

The beta constant-region primer was an equimolar mix of two oligonucleotides covering TRBC1 and TRBC2. Nested alpha and beta constant-region primers with the SP2 primer drove four PCR rounds on ligated cDNA. TCRdb recomputed calls from the UMI-ligation and nested PCR reads with MiXCR, one row per CDR3 protein. The data hold around 29,000 distinct CDR3 sequences, with around 20% observed a single time. The source is a human donor in good health. The rearrangement uses TRBV5-1 and TRBJ1-1, with a tentative D call TRBD1 (5 bases). The sequencing input was effector memory CD4+ T cells from blood. Documented subset: effector memory, CD45RA- CD27-. For the CDR3, the DNA is TGCGCCAGCAGCTTGCAGGACACCATGAACACTGAAGCTTTCTTT. It translates to CASSLQDTMNTEAFF. The full variable domain, its missing parts supplied by reference TRBV5-1 and TRBJ1-1, is KAGVTQTPRYLIKTRGQQVTLSCSPISGHRSVSWYQQTPGQGLQFLFEYFSETQRNKGNFPGRFSGRQFSNSRSEMNVSTLELGDSALYLCASSLQDTMNTEAFFGQGTRLTVV.